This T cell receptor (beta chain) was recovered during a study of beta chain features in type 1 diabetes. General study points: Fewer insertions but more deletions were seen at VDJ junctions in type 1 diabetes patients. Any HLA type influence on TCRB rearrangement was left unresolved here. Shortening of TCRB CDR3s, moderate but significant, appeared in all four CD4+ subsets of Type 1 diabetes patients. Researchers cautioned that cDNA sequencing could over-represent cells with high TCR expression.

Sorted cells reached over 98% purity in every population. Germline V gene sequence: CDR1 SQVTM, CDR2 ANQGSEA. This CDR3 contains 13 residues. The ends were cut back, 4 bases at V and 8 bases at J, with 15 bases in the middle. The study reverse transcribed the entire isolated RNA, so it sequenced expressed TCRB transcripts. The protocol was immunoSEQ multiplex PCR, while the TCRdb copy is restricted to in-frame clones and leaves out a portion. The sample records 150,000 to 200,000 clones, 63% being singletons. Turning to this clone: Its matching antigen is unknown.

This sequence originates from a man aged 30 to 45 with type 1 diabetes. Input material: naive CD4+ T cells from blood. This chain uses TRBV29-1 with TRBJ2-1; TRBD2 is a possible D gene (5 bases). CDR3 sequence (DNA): TGCAGCGTTGCCCCACTAGAAGGCGATGAGCAGTTCTTC. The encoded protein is CSVAPLEGDEQFF.